The present T cell receptor (beta chain) was sequenced within a study of blood T cell repertoires in COVID-19. In the study overall: The United States, Italy and Spain were the sources of the acute and convalescent COVID-19 samples. PBMCs, B-cell-depleted T cells, or T cells were the source of the cDNA or gDNA that made up the material.

The V gene end was trimmed by 5 bases and the J gene end by 8 bases; junction bases not matched to a gene: 8. The CDR3 is 13 amino acids. Germline V gene lookup returns CDR1 MNHEY and CDR2 SVGAGI. Sequencing was performed with immunoSEQ multiplex PCR; in TCRdb, only in-frame clones are kept and a portion is missing. This sample yields about 99,000 clones, of which 85% to 90% are seen a single time; 10% to 15% belongs to the top ten. The receptor's source is a woman aged 55-69 years in a cohort sampled during active or convalescent COVID-19. The chain links TRBV6-5 to TRBJ1-1; TRBD1 matches 7 bases. Sequences were obtained from peripheral blood. The CDR3 nucleotides read TGTGCCAGCAGTCCGGGGGGGACAGTAGAAGCTTTCTTT. Translation gives CASSPGGTVEAFF.